Presented here are 10 T cell receptor beta chains from one specimen sequenced in a study of human versus mouse CDR3 diversity and MHC coevolution. The assay was immunoSEQ multiplex PCR, and TCRdb's table has in-frame clones only and misses some. The profile shows tens of thousands of clones, 93% of them singletons. Sequencing used naive CD4+ T cells from blood. Subset defined: CD45RO-negative CD62L-positive naive CD4 T cells. The receptor set was obtained from a person aged 25-75 years in good health.

The J gene is TRBJ1-1, the V gene TRBV18; D is perhaps TRBD1 (6 bases). The CDR3 consists of 12 residues. Germline lookup yields CDR1 KGHSH and CDR2 LQKENI. Trimming took 1 base from V and 7 from J, leaving 7 bases between them. The CDR3 coding sequence is TGTGCCAGCTCACCACTACAGGGTGAAGCTTTCTTT. It codes for CASSPLQGEAFF.

This chain joins TRBV7-2 and TRBJ1-6; 10 bases align to TRBD1. Germline-derived CDR1 and CDR2 are SGHTA and FQGNSA. The CDR3 has 16 amino acids. J lost 13 bases, V lost 1 base, and 10 bases had no gene match. The CDR3 DNA reads TGTGCCAGCAGCTTAGGGTCAGGGACAGGGGTATTTCCCCTCCACTTT. Its protein is CASSLGSGTGVFPLHF.

The chain combines TRBV5-4 with TRBJ2-7; D is perhaps TRBD2 (6 bases). Germline V gene sequence: CDR1 SGHNT, CDR2 YYREEE (reference sequence). The CDR3 totals 13 residues. V was pared by 5 bases and J by 6 bases, with 15 bases between. CDR3 coding DNA: TGTGCCAGCAGTCTGGCATGGGGAGGCGAGCAGTACTTC. Its protein is CASSLAWGGEQYF.

J is TRBJ2-5 and V is TRBV19, with D perhaps TRBD2 (7 bases). From germline, CDR1 is LNHDA and CDR2 SQIVND (reference sequence). Trimming stripped 7 bases from V and 7 bases from J, with 19 bases between. This CDR3 comprises 14 residues. Written as DNA, the CDR3 is TGTGCCAGTAATTCCCCGGGAAGGGGGGGGACCCAGTACTTC. Residues: CASNSPGRGGTQYF.

The J gene is TRBJ2-5, the V gene TRBV5-4, with TRBD2 identical over 10 bases. Losses at the gene ends were 0 bases for V and 1 base for J; bases not matched to a gene: 3. Germline CDR1 is SGHNT and CDR2 is YYREEE (reference sequence). This CDR3 is built from 16 residues. The CDR3 DNA reads TGTGCCAGCAGCTTGGAGCTAGCGGGGGCCCAAGAGACCCAGTACTTC. Translated, it gives CASSLELAGAQETQYF.

CDR3 loop: CASSPVSGGYEQYF. The CDR3 DNA sequence: TGTGCCAGCTCACCGGTTTCGGGGGGATACGAGCAGTACTTC. The V gene is TRBV18, the J gene TRBJ2-7; 7 bases are shared with TRBD2. Germline V CDR1 and CDR2: KGHSH, LQKENI. CDR3 size: 14 residues. J was trimmed by 4 bases and V by 3 bases; bases with no gene match: 6.

The V and J genes are TRBV6-5 and TRBJ1-3; D gene uncertain. CDR1 and CDR2 from the germline V gene are MNHEY and SVGAGI. V gave up 6 bases and J gave up 0 bases, with 12 bases separating them. This CDR3 is 15 amino acids long. CDR3: CASRATVSSGNTIYF. As DNA, the CDR3 is TGTGCCAGCAGAGCCACAGTCTCCTCTGGAAACACCATATATTTT.

This clone was seen just once. The gene calls are TRBV18 and TRBJ1-5, with 8 bases that match TRBD1. The CDR3 runs to 14 residues. The J segment lost 9 bases and the V segment lost 5 bases, leaving 9 bases of the junction unmatched. The germline V gene encodes CDR1 KGHSH and CDR2 LQKENI. The CDR3 region is CASSSTDRARPQHF. DNA of the CDR3: TGTGCCAGCTCATCAACGGACAGGGCCAGGCCCCAGCATTTT. Full variable domain (remainder filled in from reference TRBV18 and TRBJ1-5): NAGVMQNPRHLVRRRGQEARLRCSPMKGHSHVYWYRQLPEEGLKFMVYLQKENIIDESGMPKERFSAEFPKEGPSILRIQQVVRGDSAAYFCASSSTDRARPQHFGDGTRLSIL.

There are a few counts of this clone. This chain joins TRBV18 and TRBJ1-1; D is undetermined. Trimming cost V 6 bases and J 10 bases, with 15 bases left between them. Germline CDR1 is KGHSH and CDR2 is LQKENI. This CDR3 comprises 12 residues. The CDR3 bases are TGTGCCAGCTCTCTAGACCCCCCGAGAGCTTTCTTT. Protein sequence: CASSLDPPRAFF.

In its sample, this clone was seen once. V is TRBV7-2 and J is TRBJ1-2; a weak D match, TRBD1 (6 bases). The germline gives CDR1 SGHTA, CDR2 FQGNSA. The CDR3 runs 14 residues. V lost 5 bases and J lost 5, with 15 bases in between. CDR3 sequence (DNA): TGTGCCAGCAGCCCCGGGGGGGGGCCGTATGGCTACACCTTC. This sequence encodes CASSPGGGPYGYTF.